Listed below are T cell receptor beta chains from one sample, sequenced in a study of cytotoxic CD8 clonotypes in ibrutinib-treated CLL. Some clones are missing from TCRdb's copy, which holds only in-frame ones; the method was immunoSEQ multiplex PCR. The repertoire holds approximately 190,000 clones, with roughly three quarters as singletons. Sequenced here: PBMCs, sampled after 12 months of ibrutinib treatment. The receptor set was obtained from a human donor with chronic lymphocytic leukemia. Both conserved end residues are part of each CDR3. Fields, in order: CDR3 protein, CDR3 DNA, clone size, J gene, D gene, V gene. A D gene is named only where the DNA matches it firmly. Not all rows give a size; the values are once, few, many and, for expanded clones, a class.

CDR3aa: CASSTGGGTDTQYF; CDR3nt: TGCGCCAGCAGTACGGGAGGGGGCACAGATACGCAGTATTTT; abundance: -; j_gene: TRBJ2-3; d_gene: TRBD2; v_gene: TRBV10-1
CDR3aa: CASSVGVGSGNTIYF; CDR3nt: TGTGCCAGCAGCGTAGGTGTCGGTTCTGGAAACACCATATATTTT; abundance: -; j_gene: TRBJ1-3; d_gene: -; v_gene: TRBV9
CDR3aa: CSVRESSYEQYF; CDR3nt: TGCAGCGTCAGGGAATCCTCCTACGAGCAGTACTTC; abundance: -; j_gene: TRBJ2-7; d_gene: -; v_gene: TRBV29-1
CDR3aa: CASSFTGYGYTF; CDR3nt: TGTGCCAGCAGTTTCACGGGCTATGGCTACACCTTC; abundance: -; j_gene: TRBJ1-2; d_gene: -; v_gene: TRBV27
CDR3aa: CASKIDWISYEQYF; CDR3nt: TGTGCCAGCAAGATAGACTGGATTTCCTACGAGCAGTACTTC; abundance: few; j_gene: TRBJ2-7; d_gene: -; v_gene: TRBV6-1
CDR3aa: CASSLDGNQPQHF; CDR3nt: TGTGCCAGCAGCTTAGACGGCAATCAGCCCCAGCATTTT; abundance: -; j_gene: TRBJ1-5; d_gene: -; v_gene: TRBV7-6
CDR3aa: CASSPHTMNTEAFF; CDR3nt: TGTGCCAGCAGCCCACATACTATGAACACTGAAGCTTTCTTT; abundance: -; j_gene: TRBJ1-1; d_gene: -; v_gene: TRBV11-2
CDR3aa: CASTLGLAGGMVEQFF; CDR3nt: TGTGCCAGCACCCTGGGACTAGCGGGAGGGATGGTTGAGCAGTTCTTC; abundance: -; j_gene: TRBJ2-1; d_gene: TRBD2; v_gene: TRBV2
CDR3aa: CASSSTGTSPEQFF; CDR3nt: TGTGCCAGCAGCTCGACAGGGACTAGCCCTGAGCAGTTCTTC; abundance: once; j_gene: TRBJ2-1; d_gene: TRBD2; v_gene: TRBV7-9
CDR3aa: CASSFFQRVTDTQYF; CDR3nt: TGTGCCAGCAGTTTTTTCCAGCGGGTCACAGATACGCAGTATTTT; abundance: -; j_gene: TRBJ2-3; d_gene: -; v_gene: TRBV28
CDR3aa: CASSHYSRDAGGYTF; CDR3nt: TGCGCCAGCAGCCACTACTCCAGGGACGCAGGTGGCTACACCTTC; abundance: few; j_gene: TRBJ1-2; d_gene: -; v_gene: TRBV4-1
CDR3aa: CASSPFSRASYEQYF; CDR3nt: TGTGCCAGCTCACCATTTTCAAGGGCCTCCTACGAGCAGTACTTC; abundance: -; j_gene: TRBJ2-7; d_gene: -; v_gene: TRBV18
CDR3aa: CASSLEPNTEAFF; CDR3nt: TGCGCCAGCAGCTTGGAACCCAACACTGAAGCTTTCTTT; abundance: -; j_gene: TRBJ1-1; d_gene: -; v_gene: TRBV5-1
CDR3aa: CASSLSGVGSYEQYF; CDR3nt: TGTGCCAGCAGTTTATCAGGGGTAGGCTCCTACGAGCAGTACTTC; abundance: -; j_gene: TRBJ2-7; d_gene: -; v_gene: TRBV27
CDR3aa: CASSVGQLSGNTIYF; CDR3nt: TGTGCCAGCAGCGTGGGACAGCTCTCTGGAAACACCATATATTTT; abundance: few; j_gene: TRBJ1-3; d_gene: TRBD1; v_gene: TRBV9
CDR3aa: CASSASSREQYF; CDR3nt: TGTGCCAGCAGTGCCTCATCCCGCGAGCAGTACTTC; abundance: -; j_gene: TRBJ2-7; d_gene: -; v_gene: TRBV25-1
CDR3aa: CASSSREGPYGNTEAFF; CDR3nt: TGTGCCAGCAGCTCTAGAGAGGGCCCTTACGGGAACACTGAAGCTTTCTTT; abundance: -; j_gene: TRBJ1-1; d_gene: -; v_gene: TRBV7-3
CDR3aa: CASSPLRTGVQETQYF; CDR3nt: TGTGCCAGCTCACCACTGAGGACAGGGGTTCAGGAGACCCAGTACTTC; abundance: -; j_gene: TRBJ2-5; d_gene: TRBD1; v_gene: TRBV18
CDR3aa: CASSPPGFTYEQYF; CDR3nt: TGTGCCAGCTCACCACCAGGGTTCACCTACGAGCAGTACTTC; abundance: -; j_gene: TRBJ2-7; d_gene: -; v_gene: TRBV18
CDR3aa: CASSLGQSNEKLFF; CDR3nt: TGCGCCAGCAGCTTGGGACAGAGCAATGAAAAACTGTTTTTT; abundance: -; j_gene: TRBJ1-4; d_gene: -; v_gene: TRBV5-1
CDR3aa: CASSLFSGVAYGYTF; CDR3nt: TGTGCCAGCAGTTTATTCTCCGGAGTGGCCTATGGCTACACCTTC; abundance: -; j_gene: TRBJ1-2; d_gene: -; v_gene: TRBV28
CDR3aa: CASLPDRGLEKLFF; CDR3nt: TGTGCCAGCCTTCCCGACAGGGGGCTTGAAAAACTGTTTTTT; abundance: once; j_gene: TRBJ1-4; d_gene: TRBD1; v_gene: TRBV7-8
CDR3aa: CASSEEWGTSGETQYF; CDR3nt: TGTGCCAGCAGTGAAGAGTGGGGGACCAGCGGGGAGACCCAGTACTTC; abundance: -; j_gene: TRBJ2-5; d_gene: -; v_gene: TRBV2
CDR3aa: CASSTGPGQSYEQYF; CDR3nt: TGTGCCAGCAGTACTGGCCCGGGACAGTCTTACGAGCAGTACTTC; abundance: -; j_gene: TRBJ2-7; d_gene: TRBD1; v_gene: TRBV9
CDR3aa: CASSPGLAGWSEEQYF; CDR3nt: TGTGCCAGCAGTCCCGGACTAGCGGGCTGGTCGGAAGAGCAGTACTTC; abundance: once; j_gene: TRBJ2-7; d_gene: TRBD2; v_gene: TRBV28
CDR3aa: CASSFGQESYEQYF; CDR3nt: TGTGCCAGCAGCTTTGGGCAGGAATCCTACGAGCAGTACTTC; abundance: few; j_gene: TRBJ2-7; d_gene: -; v_gene: TRBV5-4
CDR3aa: CASSVDRRDNEQFF; CDR3nt: TGTGCTAGCAGCGTCGACAGACGGGACAATGAGCAGTTCTTC; abundance: -; j_gene: TRBJ2-1; d_gene: -; v_gene: TRBV7-7
CDR3aa: CASSLLAGGLGRDEQYF; CDR3nt: TGTGCCAGCAGCTTACTGGCTGGGGGCCTTGGGAGGGACGAGCAGTACTTC; abundance: -; j_gene: TRBJ2-7; d_gene: -; v_gene: TRBV7-9
CDR3aa: CASSHLSGGFNEQFF; CDR3nt: TGCGCCAGCAGCCACCTTAGCGGAGGATTCAATGAGCAGTTCTTC; abundance: -; j_gene: TRBJ2-1; d_gene: -; v_gene: TRBV4-1
CDR3aa: CASSFLASSGNTIYF; CDR3nt: TGTGCCAGCAGCTTTTTGGCGAGCTCTGGAAACACCATATATTTT; abundance: -; j_gene: TRBJ1-3; d_gene: -; v_gene: TRBV11-2
CDR3aa: CASSLISGEQYF; CDR3nt: TGTGCCAGCAGCTTAATTTCGGGCGAGCAGTACTTC; abundance: -; j_gene: TRBJ2-7; d_gene: -; v_gene: TRBV11-1
CDR3aa: CASSVGGITDTQYF; CDR3nt: TGTGCCAGCAGCGTAGGGGGGATAACAGATACGCAGTATTTT; abundance: -; j_gene: TRBJ2-3; d_gene: -; v_gene: TRBV9
CDR3aa: CASSPEPGLEGTQYF; CDR3nt: TGCGCCAGCAGCCCGGAACCGGGATTGGAAGGGACGCAGTATTTT; abundance: -; j_gene: TRBJ2-3; d_gene: -; v_gene: TRBV5-1
CDR3aa: CASSLDLADTQYF; CDR3nt: TGTGCCAGCAGCTTAGATTTGGCAGATACGCAGTATTTT; abundance: -; j_gene: TRBJ2-3; d_gene: -; v_gene: TRBV7-3
CDR3aa: CASTDDYGPLHF; CDR3nt: TGCGCCAGTACCGATGACTACGGACCCCTCCACTTT; abundance: -; j_gene: TRBJ1-6; d_gene: -; v_gene: TRBV10-2
CDR3aa: CASSEPQPGDRATNEKLFF; CDR3nt: TGTGCCAGCAGTGAGCCCCAGCCCGGAGACCGAGCAACTAATGAAAAACTGTTTTTT; abundance: once; j_gene: TRBJ1-4; d_gene: -; v_gene: TRBV2
CDR3aa: CAMGTNNEQFF; CDR3nt: TGTGCCATGGGGACAAACAATGAGCAGTTCTTC; abundance: -; j_gene: TRBJ2-1; d_gene: -; v_gene: TRBV10-3
CDR3aa: CASSFGQGFGEQYF; CDR3nt: TGTGCCAGCAGCTTTGGACAGGGTTTTGGCGAGCAGTACTTC; abundance: -; j_gene: TRBJ2-7; d_gene: TRBD1; v_gene: TRBV11-2
CDR3aa: CAIRTVAGGPNNEQFF; CDR3nt: TGTGCCATCAGGACGGTAGCGGGAGGGCCCAATAATGAGCAGTTCTTC; abundance: -; j_gene: TRBJ2-1; d_gene: TRBD2; v_gene: TRBV10-3
CDR3aa: CASSPVQRPTTDTQYF; CDR3nt: TGTGCCAGCAGCCCTGTGCAGCGCCCGACCACAGATACGCAGTATTTT; abundance: -; j_gene: TRBJ2-3; d_gene: -; v_gene: TRBV7-9
CDR3aa: CASSLKLRLGNQPQHF; CDR3nt: TGTGCCAGCAGTTTAAAGCTGAGGTTGGGCAATCAGCCCCAGCATTTT; abundance: -; j_gene: TRBJ1-5; d_gene: -; v_gene: TRBV28
CDR3aa: CASSFSGTGPEKLFF; CDR3nt: TGCGCCAGCAGCTTCTCCGGGACAGGGCCTGAAAAACTGTTTTTT; abundance: few; j_gene: TRBJ1-4; d_gene: TRBD1; v_gene: TRBV5-1
CDR3aa: CASSPSGEGGPYEQYF; CDR3nt: TGCGCCAGCAGCCCTTCGGGCGAGGGAGGACCCTACGAGCAGTACTTC; abundance: -; j_gene: TRBJ2-7; d_gene: -; v_gene: TRBV4-1
CDR3aa: CASRGGQSTDTQYF; CDR3nt: TGTGCCAGCCGAGGAGGACAGTCCACAGATACGCAGTATTTT; abundance: -; j_gene: TRBJ2-3; d_gene: -; v_gene: TRBV2
CDR3aa: CSVGWQNTEAFF; CDR3nt: TGCAGCGTTGGCTGGCAGAACACTGAAGCTTTCTTT; abundance: -; j_gene: TRBJ1-1; d_gene: -; v_gene: TRBV29-1
CDR3aa: CASSLVAQETQYF; CDR3nt: TGTGCCAGCAGCTTGGTCGCCCAAGAGACCCAGTACTTC; abundance: -; j_gene: TRBJ2-5; d_gene: -; v_gene: TRBV7-3
CDR3aa: CASSSRTGRDEKLFF; CDR3nt: TGTGCCAGCAGTTCCCGGACAGGGCGGGATGAAAAACTGTTTTTT; abundance: -; j_gene: TRBJ1-4; d_gene: TRBD1; v_gene: TRBV6-1
CDR3aa: CASSSSILQRGRGSPLHF; CDR3nt: TGTGCCAGCAGCTCCTCGATCCTACAAAGGGGGCGAGGATCACCCCTCCACTTT; abundance: few; j_gene: TRBJ1-6; d_gene: TRBD1; v_gene: TRBV11-2
CDR3aa: CASSEFVTSGPYEQYF; CDR3nt: TGCGCCAGCAGTGAGTTCGTGACTAGCGGCCCCTACGAGCAGTACTTC; abundance: -; j_gene: TRBJ2-7; d_gene: TRBD2; v_gene: TRBV10-2
CDR3aa: CASSYAGGAETQYF; CDR3nt: TGTGCCAGCAGTTACGCGGGAGGGGCGGAGACCCAGTACTTC; abundance: -; j_gene: TRBJ2-5; d_gene: TRBD2; v_gene: TRBV6-5
CDR3aa: CASSLSGGPSPFF; CDR3nt: TGTGCCAGCAGCTTGTCAGGGGGCCCCTCCCCTTTCTTT; abundance: -; j_gene: TRBJ1-1; d_gene: TRBD1; v_gene: TRBV7-8
CDR3aa: CASSDTGTSGMGTQYF; CDR3nt: TGTGCCAGCAGCGACACCGGGACTAGCGGAATGGGGACCCAGTACTTC; abundance: few; j_gene: TRBJ2-5; d_gene: TRBD2; v_gene: TRBV6-4
CDR3aa: CASSQPGWTGGYEQYF; CDR3nt: TGCGCCAGCAGTCAGCCCGGATGGACAGGGGGTTACGAGCAGTACTTC; abundance: many; j_gene: TRBJ2-7; d_gene: TRBD1; v_gene: TRBV23-1
CDR3aa: CASSLGQGYTEAFF; CDR3nt: TGTGCCAGCTCACTAGGACAGGGTTACACTGAAGCTTTCTTT; abundance: once; j_gene: TRBJ1-1; d_gene: TRBD1; v_gene: TRBV18
CDR3aa: CASSPVGTGGFGYTF; CDR3nt: TGTGCCAGCAGTCCCGTGGGGACAGGGGGTTTTGGCTACACCTTC; abundance: -; j_gene: TRBJ1-2; d_gene: TRBD1; v_gene: TRBV5-6
CDR3aa: CASSRGGGSSSPLHF; CDR3nt: TGTGCCAGTAGTCGCGGAGGGGGGTCAAGTTCACCCCTCCACTTT; abundance: -; j_gene: TRBJ1-6; d_gene: -; v_gene: TRBV19
CDR3aa: CASSATKRGYGYTF; CDR3nt: TGTGCCAGCAGTGCCACCAAGCGGGGCTATGGCTACACCTTC; abundance: -; j_gene: TRBJ1-2; d_gene: -; v_gene: TRBV6-5
CDR3aa: CASSLSSGSTDTQYF; CDR3nt: TGTGCCAGCAGCTTATCTAGCGGCAGCACAGATACGCAGTATTTT; abundance: -; j_gene: TRBJ2-3; d_gene: TRBD2; v_gene: TRBV5-4
CDR3aa: CASSGRTVSTF; CDR3nt: TGTGCCAGCAGTGGGAGGACAGTATCCACCTTC; abundance: -; j_gene: TRBJ1-2; d_gene: -; v_gene: TRBV2